A selection of T cell receptor beta chains follows, all from one sample in a study of blood T cell repertoires in COVID-19. Measured with immunoSEQ multiplex PCR; TCRdb has only the in-frame clones, and not every one. There are about 290,000 clones in the sample; roughly nine tenths occur only once, and approximately 12% lies in the top ten. What was sequenced was peripheral blood. These receptors all come from a woman between 25 and 40 years old with COVID-19, enrolled during active disease. Both conserved end residues are part of each CDR3. The D gene is left open where the match is weak. Some rows have no size entry. The others give once, few or many, or a class for an expanded clone.

abundance: -
d_gene: -
v_gene: TRBV10-3
j_gene: TRBJ2-5
CDR3nt: TGTGCCATCAGGACAGGGACTTCGGCCTCAGAGACCCAGTACTTC
CDR3aa: CAIRTGTSASETQYF

abundance: -
d_gene: -
v_gene: TRBV3-1/TRBV3-2
j_gene: TRBJ1-1
CDR3nt: TGTGCCAGCAGCCAACCCCAGGGGATGAACACTGAAGCTTTCTTT
CDR3aa: CASSQPQGMNTEAFF

abundance: -
d_gene: TRBD1
v_gene: TRBV7-9
j_gene: TRBJ1-2
CDR3nt: TGTGCCAGCAGCTTAGTAGGGACAGGGCATGGCTATGGCTACACCTTC
CDR3aa: CASSLVGTGHGYGYTF

abundance: -
d_gene: -
v_gene: TRBV11-3
j_gene: TRBJ2-3
CDR3nt: TGTGCCAGCAGTCGGAGCACAGATACGCAGTATTTT
CDR3aa: CASSRSTDTQYF

abundance: once
d_gene: -
v_gene: TRBV21-1
j_gene: TRBJ2-5
CDR3nt: TGTGCCAGCAGCAAAGTCGGGACAGGCCGGGAGCCGCGGGTTCGGGAGACCCAGTACTTC
CDR3aa: CASSKVGTGREPRVRETQYF

abundance: -
d_gene: -
v_gene: TRBV7-9
j_gene: TRBJ2-3
CDR3nt: TGTGCCAGCAGCTTTTATACAGATACGCAGTATTTT
CDR3aa: CASSFYTDTQYF

abundance: few
d_gene: -
v_gene: TRBV12-5
j_gene: TRBJ2-7
CDR3nt: TGTGCTAGTGGTTTGGTGGGGCTCTCCTACGAGCAGTACTTC
CDR3aa: CASGLVGLSYEQYF

abundance: -
d_gene: -
v_gene: TRBV18
j_gene: TRBJ1-4
CDR3nt: TGTGCCAGCTCACAAAACTTGGGCAGGGGTGAGGAAAAACTGTTTTTT
CDR3aa: CASSQNLGRGEEKLFF

abundance: -
d_gene: -
v_gene: TRBV10-1
j_gene: TRBJ1-1
CDR3nt: TGCGCCAGCAGTGAGTCTACATTGATGAACACTGAAGCTTTCTTT
CDR3aa: CASSESTLMNTEAFF

abundance: -
d_gene: -
v_gene: TRBV18
j_gene: TRBJ1-2
CDR3nt: TGTGCCAGCTCACCACAGGAGGGCTACACCTTC
CDR3aa: CASSPQEGYTF

abundance: -
d_gene: TRBD1
v_gene: TRBV5-5
j_gene: TRBJ1-1
CDR3nt: TGTGCCAGCAGCTTGGGACAGGGCATTGAAGCTTTCTTT
CDR3aa: CASSLGQGIEAFF

abundance: -
d_gene: -
v_gene: TRBV4-1
j_gene: TRBJ2-6
CDR3nt: TGCGCCAGCAGCCAAAACGGGGGTAACTCTGGGGCCAACGTCCTGACTTTC
CDR3aa: CASSQNGGNSGANVLTF

abundance: -
d_gene: -
v_gene: TRBV6-6
j_gene: TRBJ1-4
CDR3nt: TGTGCCAGCAGTCTCAGTAGAAGGGGCTTAGCAACTAATGAAAAACTGTTTTTT
CDR3aa: CASSLSRRGLATNEKLFF

abundance: -
d_gene: TRBD2
v_gene: TRBV5-5
j_gene: TRBJ2-2
CDR3nt: TGTGCCAGCAGCAAGCGACTAGCGGGGGGTCCGAACACCGGGGAGCTGTTTTTT
CDR3aa: CASSKRLAGGPNTGELFF

abundance: once
d_gene: -
v_gene: TRBV4-2
j_gene: TRBJ2-2
CDR3nt: TGTGCCAGCAGCCTTACAACCACCGGGGAGCTGTTTTTT
CDR3aa: CASSLTTTGELFF

abundance: -
d_gene: -
v_gene: TRBV20-1
j_gene: TRBJ1-2
CDR3nt: TGCAGTGCTGCAGGGGTTTGGGGCTACACCTTC
CDR3aa: CSAAGVWGYTF

abundance: -
d_gene: TRBD1
v_gene: TRBV5-6
j_gene: TRBJ2-2
CDR3nt: TGTGCCAGCAGCTCTACCGGGACAGGGGACACCGGGGAGCTGTTTTTT
CDR3aa: CASSSTGTGDTGELFF

abundance: -
d_gene: -
v_gene: TRBV19
j_gene: TRBJ1-4
CDR3nt: TGTGCCAGCTCATCCGGGACATTGTTAGAAAAACTGTTTTTT
CDR3aa: CASSSGTLLEKLFF

abundance: few
d_gene: TRBD1
v_gene: TRBV4-2
j_gene: TRBJ1-2
CDR3nt: TGTGCCAGCAGCCAAGTGGGCAGGGGGGATGACTATGGCTACACCTTC
CDR3aa: CASSQVGRGDDYGYTF

abundance: few
d_gene: -
v_gene: TRBV19
j_gene: TRBJ1-5
CDR3nt: TGTGCCAGTAGTATAATAGAGGTCAATCAGCCCCAGCATTTT
CDR3aa: CASSIIEVNQPQHF

abundance: -
d_gene: -
v_gene: TRBV27
j_gene: TRBJ2-5
CDR3nt: TGTGCCAGCAGTTTAGCAGGGTGGGAGACCCAGTACTTC
CDR3aa: CASSLAGWETQYF

abundance: -
d_gene: TRBD1
v_gene: TRBV9
j_gene: TRBJ1-1
CDR3nt: TGTGCCAGCAGCCCAGGGGGAGCGCACACTGAAGCTTTCTTT
CDR3aa: CASSPGGAHTEAFF

abundance: -
d_gene: -
v_gene: TRBV5-1
j_gene: TRBJ2-7
CDR3nt: TGCGCCAGCAGCTTTTCCGCGAAACCGTACGAGCAGTACTTC
CDR3aa: CASSFSAKPYEQYF

abundance: once
d_gene: -
v_gene: TRBV19
j_gene: TRBJ2-1
CDR3nt: TGTGCCAGTAGTATACGTGATGAGCAGTTCTTC
CDR3aa: CASSIRDEQFF

abundance: -
d_gene: TRBD1
v_gene: TRBV6-6
j_gene: TRBJ2-5
CDR3nt: TGTGCCCCAAACAGGGGTGACCAAGAGACCCAGTACTTC
CDR3aa: CAPNRGDQETQYF

abundance: once
d_gene: TRBD2
v_gene: TRBV15
j_gene: TRBJ2-7
CDR3nt: TGTGCCACCAGCAGAGCCGGGACTAAATCGAGCGAGCAGTACTTC
CDR3aa: CATSRAGTKSSEQYF

abundance: -
d_gene: TRBD1
v_gene: TRBV3-1/TRBV3-2
j_gene: TRBJ1-6
CDR3nt: TGTGCCAGCAGCCTGAAGCACAGGGGGTCACCCCTCCACTTT
CDR3aa: CASSLKHRGSPLHF

abundance: -
d_gene: -
v_gene: TRBV21-1
j_gene: TRBJ2-7
CDR3nt: TGTGCCAGCAGCAAAGGGGCCGATAGCGAGCAGTACTTC
CDR3aa: CASSKGADSEQYF

abundance: -
d_gene: TRBD1
v_gene: TRBV11-1
j_gene: TRBJ2-1
CDR3nt: TGTGCCAGCATACACAGGGGGCATGAGCAGTTCTTC
CDR3aa: CASIHRGHEQFF

abundance: -
d_gene: -
v_gene: TRBV29-1
j_gene: TRBJ2-6
CDR3nt: TGCAGCTCTGGGCGCGATGGGGCCAACGTCCTGACTTTC
CDR3aa: CSSGRDGANVLTF

abundance: -
d_gene: TRBD1
v_gene: TRBV3-1/TRBV3-2
j_gene: TRBJ1-1
CDR3nt: TGTGCCAGCAGCCAGGGGAACCGGGACAGCGAAGCTTTCTTT
CDR3aa: CASSQGNRDSEAFF

abundance: -
d_gene: -
v_gene: TRBV3-1/TRBV3-2
j_gene: TRBJ1-2
CDR3nt: TGTGCCAGCAGCGGGGTGGGGCATGGCTACACCTTC
CDR3aa: CASSGVGHGYTF

abundance: -
d_gene: -
v_gene: TRBV28
j_gene: TRBJ1-5
CDR3nt: TGTGCCAGCAGTTCCTCATACCCCGTTGGAGCCCAGCATTTT
CDR3aa: CASSSSYPVGAQHF

abundance: -
d_gene: TRBD2
v_gene: TRBV18
j_gene: TRBJ2-2
CDR3nt: TGTGCCAGCTCACCGACCGGGACTAGCATCGGGGAGCTGTTTTTT
CDR3aa: CASSPTGTSIGELFF

abundance: -
d_gene: -
v_gene: TRBV5-1
j_gene: TRBJ2-1
CDR3nt: TGCGCCAGCAGCTTTGCTCAGTACTACAATGAGCAGTTCTTC
CDR3aa: CASSFAQYYNEQFF

abundance: -
d_gene: TRBD1
v_gene: TRBV25-1
j_gene: TRBJ1-6
CDR3nt: TGTGCCAGCGCGGGGACAGGAGGATCACCCCTCCACTTT
CDR3aa: CASAGTGGSPLHF

abundance: -
d_gene: -
v_gene: TRBV11-2
j_gene: TRBJ2-3
CDR3nt: TGTGCCAGCAGCTTCCTACTAGGACCCACAGATACGCAGTATTTT
CDR3aa: CASSFLLGPTDTQYF

abundance: once
d_gene: -
v_gene: TRBV6-5
j_gene: TRBJ1-5
CDR3nt: TGTGCCAGCAGCCCCGGGATATGGGATCAGCCCCAGCATTTT
CDR3aa: CASSPGIWDQPQHF

abundance: -
d_gene: -
v_gene: TRBV19
j_gene: TRBJ1-2
CDR3nt: TGTGCCAGTAGAGCCCTCCCGGGTAACTATGGCTACACCTTC
CDR3aa: CASRALPGNYGYTF

abundance: -
d_gene: TRBD2
v_gene: TRBV27
j_gene: TRBJ2-5
CDR3nt: TGTGCCAGCAGTCTCACGCATCCCTCGACTAGCGGGGGGTCTCAAGAGACCCAGTACTTC
CDR3aa: CASSLTHPSTSGGSQETQYF

abundance: -
d_gene: -
v_gene: TRBV28
j_gene: TRBJ1-1
CDR3nt: TGTGCCAGTCGGCAGGCCACTGAAGCTTTCTTT
CDR3aa: CASRQATEAFF

abundance: -
d_gene: -
v_gene: TRBV28
j_gene: TRBJ2-1
CDR3nt: TGTGCCAGCACCACAATTTCCCACTACCTAGGTTACAATGAGCAGTTCTTC
CDR3aa: CASTTISHYLGYNEQFF

abundance: -
d_gene: TRBD1
v_gene: TRBV2
j_gene: TRBJ2-2
CDR3nt: TGTGCCAGCACGCGGGACAGGGGGACCGGGGAGCTGTTTTTT
CDR3aa: CASTRDRGTGELFF

abundance: -
d_gene: -
v_gene: TRBV5-6
j_gene: TRBJ1-2
CDR3nt: TGTGCCAGCAGCCCCTTGTCCGTCGGCTACACCTTC
CDR3aa: CASSPLSVGYTF

abundance: few
d_gene: TRBD1
v_gene: TRBV5-1
j_gene: TRBJ1-4
CDR3nt: TGCGCCAGCAGCCCAGGACAGGGGGGCGAAAAACTGTTTTTT
CDR3aa: CASSPGQGGEKLFF

abundance: -
d_gene: TRBD2
v_gene: TRBV19
j_gene: TRBJ2-5
CDR3nt: TGTGCCACCCAGGGGCTGCCCGGGAGGGGACAAGAGACCCAGTACTTC
CDR3aa: CATQGLPGRGQETQYF

abundance: -
d_gene: TRBD1
v_gene: TRBV6-5
j_gene: TRBJ1-2
CDR3nt: TGTGCCAGCAGCGGAACCGGGACAGGGAACTATGGCTACACCTTC
CDR3aa: CASSGTGTGNYGYTF

abundance: -
d_gene: -
v_gene: TRBV5-1
j_gene: TRBJ1-1
CDR3nt: TGCGCCAGCAGCTTGGACAGGTTGAACACTGAAGCTTTCTTT
CDR3aa: CASSLDRLNTEAFF

abundance: -
d_gene: -
v_gene: TRBV5-6
j_gene: TRBJ2-7
CDR3nt: TGTGCCAGCAGCAGCCGGGACTCTTACGAGCAGTACTTC
CDR3aa: CASSSRDSYEQYF

abundance: -
d_gene: TRBD1
v_gene: TRBV3-1/TRBV3-2
j_gene: TRBJ2-5
CDR3nt: TGTGCCAGCAGCCAAGGGACAGGGGATGAGACCCAGTACTTC
CDR3aa: CASSQGTGDETQYF

abundance: -
d_gene: TRBD1
v_gene: TRBV5-8
j_gene: TRBJ1-1
CDR3nt: TGTGCCAGCAGCCTGGGGGACAGAACTAACACTGAAGCTTTCTTT
CDR3aa: CASSLGDRTNTEAFF

abundance: -
d_gene: TRBD1
v_gene: TRBV6-1
j_gene: TRBJ1-2
CDR3nt: TGTGCCAGCAGTGAACAGGGGGCCCTAGACGGCTACACCTTC
CDR3aa: CASSEQGALDGYTF

abundance: -
d_gene: TRBD2
v_gene: TRBV27
j_gene: TRBJ2-1
CDR3nt: TGTGCCAGCAGTACTGGACTAGCGGGGGCTCGTGAGCAGTTCTTC
CDR3aa: CASSTGLAGAREQFF

abundance: -
d_gene: -
v_gene: TRBV2
j_gene: TRBJ1-1
CDR3nt: TGTGCCAGCAGCTACGACAGAATCGCTGAAGCTTTCTTT
CDR3aa: CASSYDRIAEAFF